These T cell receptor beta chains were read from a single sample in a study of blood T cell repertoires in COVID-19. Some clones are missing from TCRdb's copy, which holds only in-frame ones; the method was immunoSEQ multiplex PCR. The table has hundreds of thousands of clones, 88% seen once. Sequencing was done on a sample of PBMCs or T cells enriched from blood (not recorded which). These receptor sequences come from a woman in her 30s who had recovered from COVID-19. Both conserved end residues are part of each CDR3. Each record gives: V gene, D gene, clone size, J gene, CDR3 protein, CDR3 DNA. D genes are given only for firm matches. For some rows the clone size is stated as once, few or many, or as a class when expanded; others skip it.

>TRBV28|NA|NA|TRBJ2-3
CASSLSGDIDTQYF
TGTGCCAGCAGTCTTAGTGGGGACATAGATACGCAGTATTTT
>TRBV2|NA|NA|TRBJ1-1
CASWGGRLRTEAFF
TGTGCCAGCTGGGGAGGGAGATTGAGAACTGAAGCTTTCTTT
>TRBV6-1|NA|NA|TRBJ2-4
CASSEDTPLAVDIQYF
TGTGCCAGCAGTGAAGATACCCCGTTGGCGGTGGACATTCAGTACTTC
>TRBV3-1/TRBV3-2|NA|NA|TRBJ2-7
CASSQAGAYSEQYF
TGTGCCAGCAGCCAAGCTGGGGCCTACTCTGAGCAGTACTTC
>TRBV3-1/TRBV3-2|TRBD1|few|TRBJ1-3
CASSRGTGQGRGTIYF
TGTGCCAGCAGCCGCGGCACGGGACAGGGTCGAGGCACCATATATTTT
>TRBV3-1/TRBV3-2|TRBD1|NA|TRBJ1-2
CASSQVDRDGGYTF
TGTGCCAGCAGCCAAGTTGACAGGGATGGTGGCTACACCTTC
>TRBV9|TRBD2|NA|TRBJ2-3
CASSPPGLAVSTDTQYF
TGTGCCAGCAGCCCCCCGGGACTAGCGGTTAGCACAGATACGCAGTATTTT
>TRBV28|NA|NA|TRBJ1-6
CASSLPTGGRSPLHF
TGTGCCAGCAGTTTGCCTACGGGGGGCCGGTCACCCCTCCACTTT
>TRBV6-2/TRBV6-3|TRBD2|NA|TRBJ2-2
CASSYSRTSWTGELFF
TGTGCCAGCAGTTACTCGAGGACTAGCTGGACCGGGGAGCTGTTTTTT
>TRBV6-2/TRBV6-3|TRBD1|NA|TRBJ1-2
CASSYLRDRDIRGYTF
TGTGCCAGCAGTTACTTGCGAGACAGGGACATTAGAGGCTACACCTTC
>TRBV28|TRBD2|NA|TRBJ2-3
CASMAGGPDTQYF
TGTGCCAGCATGGCGGGAGGGCCGGATACGCAGTATTTT
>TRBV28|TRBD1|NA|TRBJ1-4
CASSYPGQGEKLFF
TGTGCCAGCAGTTACCCGGGACAGGGTGAAAAACTGTTTTTT
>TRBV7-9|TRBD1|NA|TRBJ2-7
CASSFPGGAGRSEQYF
TGTGCCAGCAGCTTCCCAGGGGGAGCCGGCCGCTCCGAGCAGTACTTC
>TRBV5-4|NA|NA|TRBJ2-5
CASSLYQASETQYF
TGTGCCAGCAGCTTGTATCAGGCCTCAGAGACCCAGTACTTC
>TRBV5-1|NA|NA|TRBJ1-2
CASSLAGRNYGYTF
TGCGCCAGCAGCTTGGCCGGGAGAAACTATGGCTACACCTTC
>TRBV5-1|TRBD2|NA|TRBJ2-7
CASSYLAGSYEQYF
TGCGCCAGCAGCTACCTAGCGGGATCCTACGAGCAGTACTTC
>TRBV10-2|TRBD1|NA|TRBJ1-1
CASSELKTGHGNTEAFF
TGCGCCAGCAGTGAGTTAAAGACAGGGCACGGGAACACTGAAGCTTTCTTT
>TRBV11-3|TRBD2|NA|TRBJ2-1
CASSPGTSGRAESEQFF
TGTGCCAGCAGCCCGGGGACTAGCGGGAGGGCCGAAAGTGAGCAGTTCTTC
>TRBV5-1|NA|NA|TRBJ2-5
CASSATAEETQYF
TGCGCCAGCAGCGCCACAGCCGAAGAGACCCAGTACTTC
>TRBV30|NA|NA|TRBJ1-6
CAWKSGAGSPLHF
TGTGCCTGGAAATCAGGGGCAGGATCACCCCTCCACTTT
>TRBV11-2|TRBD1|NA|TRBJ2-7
CASSLVGTGAYEQYF
TGTGCCAGCAGCTTAGTTGGGACAGGGGCCTACGAGCAGTACTTC
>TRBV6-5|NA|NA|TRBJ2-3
CASRSGTRLADTQYF
TGTGCCAGCAGATCCGGGACTCGTTTAGCAGATACGCAGTATTTT
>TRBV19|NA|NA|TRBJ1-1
CASSKPGNTEAFF
TGTGCCAGTAGTAAACCAGGGAACACTGAAGCTTTCTTT
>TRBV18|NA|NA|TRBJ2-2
CASSPLLSTGNTGELFF
TGTGCCAGCTCACCCCTATTAAGTACGGGGAACACCGGGGAGCTGTTTTTT
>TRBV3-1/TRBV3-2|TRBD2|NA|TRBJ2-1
CASSRGTSGGEFF
TGTGCCAGCAGCCGCGGGACTAGCGGGGGGGAGTTCTTC
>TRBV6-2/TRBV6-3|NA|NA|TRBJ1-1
CASSYGGENTEAFF
TGTGCCAGCAGTTATGGGGGCGAGAACACTGAAGCTTTCTTT
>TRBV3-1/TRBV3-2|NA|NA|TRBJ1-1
CASSVQTSYTEAFF
TGTGCCAGCAGCGTCCAGACATCGTACACTGAAGCTTTCTTT
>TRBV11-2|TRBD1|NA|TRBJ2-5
CASSHGQATQETQYF
TGTGCCAGCAGCCACGGACAGGCCACCCAAGAGACCCAGTACTTC
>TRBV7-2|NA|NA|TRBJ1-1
CASSFSSDTEAFF
TGTGCCAGCAGCTTTTCCTCGGACACTGAAGCTTTCTTT
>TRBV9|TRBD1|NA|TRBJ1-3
CASSVQGVTGNTIYF
TGTGCCAGCAGCGTACAGGGGGTGACTGGAAACACCATATATTTT
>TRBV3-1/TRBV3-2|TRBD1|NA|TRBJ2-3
CASSQAGTGGFADTQYF
TGTGCCAGCAGCCAAGCGGGGACAGGGGGCTTCGCAGATACGCAGTATTTT
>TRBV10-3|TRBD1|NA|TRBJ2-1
CAMGTGGIGQFF
TGTGCCATGGGGACAGGGGGGATTGGGCAGTTCTTC
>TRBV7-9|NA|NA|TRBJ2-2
CASSLVLTGELFF
TGTGCCAGCAGCTTAGTTCTCACCGGGGAGCTGTTTTTT
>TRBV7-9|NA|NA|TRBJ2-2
CASSSVYPNTGELFF
TGTGCCAGCAGCTCAGTTTACCCGAACACCGGGGAGCTGTTTTTT
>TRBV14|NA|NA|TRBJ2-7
CASSPTGNSYEQYF
TGTGCCAGCAGCCCCACAGGGAACTCCTACGAGCAGTACTTC
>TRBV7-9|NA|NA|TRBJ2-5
CASRRPGVQETQYF
TGTGCCAGCAGGCGACCAGGGGTCCAAGAGACCCAGTACTTC
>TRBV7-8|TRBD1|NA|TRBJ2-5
CASSPTGGETQYF
TGTGCCAGCAGCCCCACAGGGGGAGAGACCCAGTACTTC
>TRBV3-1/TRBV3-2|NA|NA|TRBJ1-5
CASSPWAGQPQHF
TGTGCCAGCAGCCCGTGGGCAGGGCAGCCCCAGCATTTT
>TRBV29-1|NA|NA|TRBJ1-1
CSALDGVGGVTEAFF
TGCAGCGCCCTAGATGGGGTCGGGGGTGTCACTGAAGCTTTCTTT
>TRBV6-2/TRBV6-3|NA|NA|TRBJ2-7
CASSLGGRHEQYF
TGTGCCAGCAGTCTGGGGGGGCGACACGAGCAGTACTTC
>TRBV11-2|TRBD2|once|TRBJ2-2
CASSSNRGGGELFF
TGTGCCAGCAGCTCCAACCGGGGGGGAGGGGAGCTGTTTTTT
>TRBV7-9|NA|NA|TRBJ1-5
CASTAGGNQPQHF
TGTGCCAGCACCGCGGGCGGGAATCAGCCCCAGCATTTT
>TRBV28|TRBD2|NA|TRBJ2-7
CASSLAGGRYEQYF
TGTGCCAGCAGTTTAGCGGGGGGGCGGTACGAGCAGTACTTC
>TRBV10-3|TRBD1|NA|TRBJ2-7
CAISERDRGDYEQYF
TGTGCCATCAGTGAGCGGGACAGGGGAGACTACGAGCAGTACTTC
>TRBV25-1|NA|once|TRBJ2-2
CASYSGTGELFF
TGTGCCAGCTACTCGGGCACCGGGGAGCTGTTTTTT
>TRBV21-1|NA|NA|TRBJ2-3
CASRPRRASGGRTLTDTQYF
TGTGCCAGCAGACCGAGGAGGGCTAGCGGGGGTAGGACTTTAACAGATACGCAGTATTTT
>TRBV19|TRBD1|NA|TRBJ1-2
CASSISGTGVYGYTF
TGTGCCAGTAGTATCTCCGGGACAGGAGTCTATGGCTACACCTTC
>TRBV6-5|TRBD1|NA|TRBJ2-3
CASSRDRGTDTQYF
TGTGCCAGCAGTCGGGACAGGGGTACAGATACGCAGTATTTT
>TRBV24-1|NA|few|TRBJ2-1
CATSDSGLKQFF
TGTGCCACCAGTGATTCAGGACTGAAGCAGTTCTTC
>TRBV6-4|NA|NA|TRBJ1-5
CASSDSPDSNQPQHF
TGTGCCAGCAGTGACTCTCCAGATAGCAATCAGCCCCAGCATTTT
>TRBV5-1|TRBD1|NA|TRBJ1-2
CASSPQTGYDYGYTF
TGCGCCAGCAGCCCCCAGACAGGGTATGACTATGGCTACACCTTC
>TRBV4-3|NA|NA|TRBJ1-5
CASSQFMYQPQHF
TGCGCCAGCAGCCAATTTATGTATCAGCCCCAGCATTTT
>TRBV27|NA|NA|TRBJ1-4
CASSLSAGVFEKLFF
TGTGCCAGCAGTTTATCGGCAGGGGTATTTGAAAAACTGTTTTTT
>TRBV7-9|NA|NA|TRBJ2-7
CASSSPRAGYSYEQYF
TGTGCCAGCAGCTCCCCAAGGGCGGGGTACTCCTACGAGCAGTACTTC
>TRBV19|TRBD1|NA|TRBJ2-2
CASRPGTGGSGELFF
TGTGCCAGTAGACCCGGGACAGGGGGCTCCGGGGAGCTGTTTTTT
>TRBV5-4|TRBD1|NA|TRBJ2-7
CASRSKSGTDDYEQYF
TGTGCCAGCAGATCCAAATCCGGGACAGATGACTACGAGCAGTACTTC
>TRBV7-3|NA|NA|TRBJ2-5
CASSPTGLQETQYF
TGTGCCAGCAGCCCTACGGGACTCCAAGAGACCCAGTACTTC
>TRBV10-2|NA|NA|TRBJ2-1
CASSPGPRYNEQFF
TGCGCCAGCAGCCCGGGTCCTCGCTACAATGAGCAGTTCTTC
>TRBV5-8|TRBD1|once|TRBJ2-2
CASSLDAGQGITGELFF
TGTGCCAGCAGCTTGGACGCGGGACAGGGGATAACCGGGGAGCTGTTTTTT